The source of this T cell receptor beta chain is a study of CD8 T cells in ankylosing spondylitis. TCRdb fed the 5' RACE reads into MiXCR, producing one record per CDR3 protein. The sample has nearly 350,000 distinct CDR3 sequences, about 15% seen once. This clonotype appeared a few times. The V gene lost 2 bases and the J gene lost 7 bases, with 23 bases spanning the gap. The CDR3 covers 18 residues. Germline CDR1 reads SGHVS; CDR2 reads FNYEAQ. The chain is built from TRBV7-6 and TRBJ2-2; no reliable D call. This TCR derives from a male donor with ankylosing spondylitis or in good health (not recorded which). The sequencing input was blood, either unsorted or a sorted T cell fraction (not recorded which). The CDR3 protein is CASSLMPPSSPNHGELFF. In nucleotides, the CDR3 is TGTGCCAGCAGCTTAATGCCCCCAAGCTCTCCAAATCACGGGGAGCTGTTTTTT.